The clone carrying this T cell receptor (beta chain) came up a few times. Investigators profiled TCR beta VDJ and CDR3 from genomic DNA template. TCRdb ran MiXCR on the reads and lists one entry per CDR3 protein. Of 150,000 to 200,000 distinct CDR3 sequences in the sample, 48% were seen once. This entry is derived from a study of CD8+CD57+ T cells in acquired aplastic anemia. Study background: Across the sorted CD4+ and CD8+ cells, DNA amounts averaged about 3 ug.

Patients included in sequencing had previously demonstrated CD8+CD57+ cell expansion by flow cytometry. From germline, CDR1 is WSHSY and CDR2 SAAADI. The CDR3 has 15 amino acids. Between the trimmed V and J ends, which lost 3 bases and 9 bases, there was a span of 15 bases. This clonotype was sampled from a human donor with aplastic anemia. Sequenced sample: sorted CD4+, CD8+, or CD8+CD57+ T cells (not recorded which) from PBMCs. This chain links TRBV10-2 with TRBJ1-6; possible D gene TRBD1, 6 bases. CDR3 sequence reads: CASSEQGQRSSPLHF. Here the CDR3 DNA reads TGCGCCAGCAGTGAACAAGGACAGCGGAGTTCACCCCTCCACTTT.